This T cell receptor (beta chain) was identified during a study of graft-versus-host responses after intestinal transplantation. Study-level information: Recipients underwent multivisceral, liver-intestinal, or isolated intestinal transplants. Every one of the recipients received anti-thymocyte globulin induction and afterwards took tacrolimus and steroids for around 3 years.

A remark on this clone: Its antigen is not identified.

The CDR3 is made up of 13 amino acids. Germline V gene data show CDR1 as SGHNT and CDR2 as YYREEE (reference sequence). V was pared by 0 bases and J by 5 bases, with 8 bases between. Study outcomes and limitations: Early after transplant, HvG clones declined as circulating GvH clones peaked. GvH clones appeared in recipient marrow, some first in ileum or blood.

Some clones are missing from TCRdb's copy, which holds only in-frame ones; the method was immunoSEQ multiplex PCR. The sample includes 90,000 to 100,000 clones, approximately 85% seen only once; the top ten take almost 1.5%. The chain joins TRBV5-4 to TRBJ2-5; D uncertain. This sequence was found in a human patient who received an intestinal transplant, so some T cells may come from the graft donor. The sequencing used PBMCs, collected 255 days after intestinal transplant. The CDR3 sequence: CASSLVPVETQYF. The CDR3 nucleotides read TGTGCCAGCAGCTTGGTTCCCGTTGAGACCCAGTACTTC.